The clone carrying this T cell receptor beta chain has ten or more counts. What it binds is unknown. This CDR3 comprises 16 residues. Germline V gene data show CDR1 as SEHNR and CDR2 as FQNEAQ (reference sequence). Trimming took 3 bases from V and 7 from J, leaving 19 bases between them. The data derive from a study of T-cell reconstitution after alpha-beta-depleted transplantation in children. General study findings and limits: Day-60 TCRbeta diversity that was high in some patients was derived from surviving recipient T cells and thymic progenitors. From newly produced T cells came most of the T-cell counts and diversity one year after transplant. Reportedly, roughly two months post-transplant, alpha-beta T cells arose from several hundred expanded graft clones.

Unique molecular identifiers were built into the TCRbeta library. One entry per CDR3 protein, called by TCRdb with MiXCR from the PCR reads. This sample has about 600,000 distinct CDR3 sequences; over 10% occur once, and the top ten carry roughly 2.3%. Sequencing was performed on PBMCs, mostly from graft donor cells, taken 360 days after TCRalphabeta/CD19-depleted stem cell transplant. V usage is TRBV7-9 and J usage is TRBJ2-1; D is unclear. This clonotype originated in a male patient aged 10 to 17 who had a stem cell transplant for acute myeloid leukemia, so the T cells may come from the graft donor. CDR3 protein: CASSLTSSTPWNEQFF. DNA for the CDR3: TGTGCCAGCAGCTTGACTTCCTCGACTCCGTGGAATGAGCAGTTCTTC.